The source of this TCR beta chain is a study of blood T cell repertoires in COVID-19. About the research overall: Sites across the United States, Italy and Spain contributed samples from acute and convalescent COVID-19. In each case, the material was cDNA or gDNA derived from T cells, B-cell-depleted T cells, or PBMCs.

Profiling relied on immunoSEQ multiplex PCR, and the TCRdb table lists in-frame clones only, not all of them. Altogether under 250,000 clones are present, about nine tenths being singletons, with the ten largest covering 1.5% to 2%. Germline-derived CDR1 and CDR2 are SGHVS and FQNEAQ. Trimming removed 3 bases from V and 1 base from J, with 25 bases in between. The CDR3 has 20 residues. The sequence derives from a woman aged 55-70 years who had recovered from COVID-19. The sample consisted of peripheral blood. The chain employs TRBV7-8 and TRBJ2-4; TRBD1 might be the D (5 bases). CDR3 protein: CASSFPLQGESGFAKNIQYF. The CDR3 coding sequence is TGTGCCAGCAGCTTTCCGTTGCAAGGGGAATCGGGTTTTGCCAAAAACATTCAGTACTTC.